The entry below describes one T cell receptor beta chain. Its antigen is not known. This sample was taken from a study of Graves' ophthalmopathy and Graves' hyperthyroidism. The wider study: The blood sample was drawn at first diagnosis and before any treatment.

General observations from the study: With over 85% sensitivity and 81.08% specificity, a 13-signature model separated ophthalmopathy from stable hyperthyroidism. Detection in blood was also observed for most expanded thyroid clonotypes above 0.001 frequency.

The TCR beta CDR3 regions underwent amplification from RNA transcripts. Amplification began with first-round RT-PCR using HTBI primers, then second-round multiplex PCR was performed. TCRdb used MiXCR to reprocess the multiplex PCR reads, holding one entry per CDR3 protein. The data contain about 640,000 distinct CDR3 sequences, more than 40% of them singletons. Each donor who had ophthalmopathy showed moderate-to-severe activity, a CAS of ≥3, a NOSPECS of ≥4, and a duration under 3 months. With V trimmed by 4 bases and J by 4 bases, 6 bases remained unmatched. In germline, CDR1 is MGHDK, CDR2 SYGVNS. This CDR3 is 17 amino acids long.

Sequences were obtained from peripheral blood. This rearrangement joins TRBV25-1 to TRBJ2-6; TRBD1 matches at 11 bases. This TCR was recovered from an adult man with Graves' ophthalmopathy. Here the CDR3 DNA reads TGTGCCAGCAGTGCGGACAGGGGGCGGTCAGGGGCCAACGTCCTGACTTTC. The encoded protein is CASSADRGRSGANVLTF.